This T cell receptor (beta chain) emerged from a study of OX40 agonist ivuxolimab in advanced cancers. The data were produced by immunoSEQ multiplex PCR, yet TCRdb's version contains in-frame clones alone and is incomplete. Of 130,000 or so clones in the sample, under 95% were seen once. The sequencing used CD4+ or CD8+ T cells sorted from blood, collected in a trial of the OX40 agonist ivuxolimab. This TCR was recovered from an adult with an advanced solid tumor such as melanoma, head and neck, liver or kidney cancer.

The CDR3 sequence is CASSPGGQGAREQYF. The DNA for the CDR3 is TGTGCCAGCAGCCCCGGGGGACAGGGGGCGCGAGAGCAGTACTTC. The V call is TRBV5-4, the J call TRBJ2-7; 12 nucleotides agree with TRBD1. V lost 4 bases and J lost 7; bases outside the gene matches: 9. The CDR3 consists of 15 residues. Germline CDR1 reads SGHNT; CDR2 reads YYREEE (reference sequence).